These T cell receptor beta chains were read from a single sample in a study of Graves' ophthalmopathy and Graves' hyperthyroidism. MiXCR, applied by TCRdb to the multiplex PCR reads, yields one record per CDR3 protein. The sample holds hundreds of thousands of distinct CDR3 sequences; 20% to 25% are singletons and the top ten take around 45%. The specimen sequenced was peripheral blood. Receptors originate from a woman between 50 and 59 years old with Graves' ophthalmopathy. CDR3s include the opening cysteine and the closing phenylalanine or tryptophan. D genes are given only for firm matches. The listing skips clone size in some rows; elsewhere it reads once, few, many or a size class.

d_gene,j_gene,abundance,len,v_gene,CDR3aa,CDR3nt
.,TRBJ1-2,many,13,TRBV28,CASSLRQTYGYTF,TGTGCCAGCAGTTTACGACAGACGTATGGCTACACCTTC
TRBD2,TRBJ2-5,many,15,TRBV11-2,CASSLNRAGGETQYF,TGTGCCAGCAGCTTAAACAGGGCGGGGGGAGAGACCCAGTACTTC
TRBD1,TRBJ1-5,many,14,TRBV7-2,CASSFTGGNQPQHF,TGTGCCAGCAGCTTTACAGGGGGCAATCAGCCCCAGCATTTT
.,TRBJ2-5,many,13,TRBV18,CASSNLGQETQYF,TGTGCCAGCTCAAACCTAGGCCAGGAGACCCAGTACTTC
TRBD1,TRBJ1-1,few,16,TRBV20-1,CSAPVPGQGLNTEAFF,TGCAGTGCGCCGGTCCCGGGACAGGGATTGAACACTGAAGCTTTCTTT
.,TRBJ1-5,many,14,TRBV6-1,CASSDGDSSQPQHF,TGTGCCAGCAGTGACGGGGATTCAAGCCAGCCCCAGCATTTT
.,TRBJ1-5,many,15,TRBV27,CASSPAHGASEPQHF,TGTGCCAGCAGTCCGGCCCACGGGGCGTCTGAGCCCCAGCATTTT
.,TRBJ2-2,few,15,TRBV6-5,CASSYSRDGVGELFF,TGTGCCAGCAGTTACTCCCGGGACGGGGTCGGGGAGCTGTTTTTT
.,TRBJ2-7,many,14,TRBV28,CASTQWAGASEQYF,TGTGCCAGCACCCAATGGGCGGGGGCGAGCGAGCAGTACTTC
.,TRBJ1-1,many,17,TRBV5-1,CASSSGPGGGGNTEAFF,TGCGCCAGCAGCTCCGGACCGGGAGGGGGGGGGAACACTGAAGCTTTCTTT
TRBD2,TRBJ2-3,few,17,TRBV2,CASSGLRLAGVVDTQYF,TGTGCCAGCAGTGGGCTCCGACTAGCGGGAGTGGTAGATACGCAGTATTTT
TRBD2,TRBJ2-7,many,13,TRBV19,CASRLAGAYEQYF,TGTGCCAGTAGACTAGCGGGTGCCTACGAGCAGTACTTC
.,TRBJ2-2,few,15,TRBV5-1,CASSLRAQNTGELFF,TGCGCCAGCAGCTTACGGGCCCAGAACACCGGGGAGCTGTTTTTT
.,TRBJ1-2,many,13,TRBV6-1,CASRSGTPNGYTF,TGTGCCAGCAGATCCGGGACTCCCAACGGCTACACCTTC
TRBD1,TRBJ1-6,many,15,TRBV19,CASSIDSTGWSPLHF,TGTGCCAGTAGTATAGATTCGACAGGGTGGTCACCCCTCCACTTT
.,TRBJ1-5,many,16,TRBV6-5,CASSYSSKRSNQPQHF,TGTGCCAGCAGTTACTCGAGTAAACGGAGCAATCAGCCCCAGCATTTT
.,TRBJ2-2,few,16,TRBV10-3,CAISDRQAGGTGELFF,TGTGCCATCAGTGATAGGCAGGCCGGGGGCACCGGGGAGCTGTTTTTT
.,TRBJ2-7,many,15,TRBV6-1,CASSEGPRGPYEQYF,TGTGCCAGCAGTGAAGGTCCACGGGGCCCCTACGAGCAGTACTTC
.,TRBJ1-1,.,15,TRBV7-9,CASTNTVTGNTEAFF,TGTGCCAGCACCAACACGGTGACGGGGAACACTGAAGCTTTCTTT
.,TRBJ1-6,many,15,TRBV6-5,CASSYSGQANSPLHF,TGTGCCAGCAGTTACTCGGGGCAGGCCAATTCACCCCTCCACTTT
.,TRBJ1-1,many,17,TRBV6-1,CASSAQPGSDSRTEAFF,TGTGCCAGCAGTGCCCAACCAGGATCCGACAGCCGTACTGAAGCTTTCTTT
.,TRBJ2-7,many,15,TRBV25-1,CASSDTGPSTYEQYF,TGTGCCAGCAGTGATACAGGGCCCTCAACCTACGAGCAGTACTTC
.,TRBJ1-2,many,12,TRBV9,CASSPNDNGYTF,TGTGCCAGCAGCCCGAACGATAATGGCTACACCTTC
.,TRBJ2-5,many,13,TRBV7-3,CASSYGPSETQYF,TGTGCCAGCAGCTACGGGCCTTCAGAGACCCAGTACTTC
.,TRBJ2-7,.,16,TRBV7-8,CASSPSRVGSVYEQYF,TGTGCCAGCAGTCCGAGCAGGGTAGGGTCCGTTTACGAGCAGTACTTC
TRBD1,TRBJ1-2,many,13,TRBV25-1,CASMTPGGYGYTF,TGTGCCAGCATGACCCCAGGGGGCTATGGCTACACCTTC
TRBD2,TRBJ2-1,.,14,TRBV7-9,CASSPQLAGYEQFF,TGTGCCAGCAGCCCCCAACTAGCGGGCTACGAGCAGTTCTTC
TRBD1,TRBJ1-1,many,15,TRBV6-1,CASRQSRGLDTEAFF,TGTGCCAGCAGACAGTCCAGGGGGTTGGACACTGAAGCTTTCTTT
TRBD1,TRBJ1-1,many,15,TRBV27,CASSFSGGRNTEAFF,TGTGCCAGCAGTTTCTCAGGGGGCAGGAACACTGAAGCTTTCTTT
TRBD1,TRBJ1-2,few,14,TRBV7-8,CGSSLGDRGGGYTF,TGTGGCAGCAGCTTAGGGGACAGGGGAGGCGGCTACACCTTC
.,TRBJ1-1,many,13,TRBV2,CASSQQALTEAFF,TGTGCCAGCAGTCAACAGGCTCTCACTGAAGCTTTCTTT